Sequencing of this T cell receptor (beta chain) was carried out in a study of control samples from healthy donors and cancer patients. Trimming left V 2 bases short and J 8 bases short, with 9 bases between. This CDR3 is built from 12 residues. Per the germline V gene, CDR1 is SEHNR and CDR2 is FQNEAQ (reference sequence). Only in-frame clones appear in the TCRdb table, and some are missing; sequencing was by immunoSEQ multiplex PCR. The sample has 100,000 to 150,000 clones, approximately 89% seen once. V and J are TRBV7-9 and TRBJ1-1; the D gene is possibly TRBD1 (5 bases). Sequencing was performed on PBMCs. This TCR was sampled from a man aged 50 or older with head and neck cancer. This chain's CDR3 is CASSLRQTEAFF. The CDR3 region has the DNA TGTGCCAGCAGCTTACGACAGACCGAAGCTTTCTTT.